This T cell receptor (beta chain) was sequenced in a study of CD8+CD57+ T cells in acquired aplastic anemia. Study information: Mean yield of DNA from sorted CD4+ and CD8+ cells was about 3.2 ug.

Genomic DNA served as template for TCR beta VDJ and CDR3 profiling. One entry per CDR3 protein results from TCRdb running MiXCR on the reads. Among 89,000 or so distinct CDR3 sequences listed, 55% to 70% were seen once. The patients chosen for sequencing had shown expansion of CD8+CD57+ cells (detected by flow cytometry). Looked up from germline, CDR1 is MNHEY and CDR2 is SMNVEV (reference sequence). The CDR3 is made up of 16 amino acids. V lost 6 bases and J lost 0; bases outside the gene matches: 7. V gene TRBV27 combines with J gene TRBJ2-1, with 8 positions matching TRBD2. This sequence was found in a human donor with aplastic anemia. Sequencing was performed on sorted CD4+, CD8+, or CD8+CD57+ T cells (not recorded which) from PBMCs. CDR3 sequence: CASSLSGDSSYNEQFF. CDR3 in DNA: TGTGCCAGCAGCCTTAGCGGGGATAGCTCCTACAATGAGCAGTTCTTC.